This record concerns one TCR beta chain sequence. This record comes from a study of blood T cell repertoires in COVID-19. Overall study: Samples of COVID-19 (acute and convalescent) were obtained from the United States, Italy and Spain. In each case, the material was cDNA or gDNA derived from T cells, B-cell-depleted T cells, or PBMCs.

The germline gives CDR1 MNHEY, CDR2 SVGEGT. There are 15 residues in the CDR3. Losses at the gene ends were 4 bases for V and 7 bases for J; bases not matched to a gene: 10. Per the authors' pipeline: For nucleated cells, counts were estimated from reference gene primer amplification. Sequencing was performed with immunoSEQ multiplex PCR; in TCRdb, only in-frame clones are kept and a portion is missing. V and J calls and clone size are those listed in that table; D and trimming were worked out from the DNA. The data hold fewer than 95,000 clones, with just over 85% observed a single time. V is TRBV6-2 or TRBV6-3 and J is TRBJ2-1; TRBD1 agrees at 7 bases. The receptor comes from a woman of 80 years or more with acute or convalescent COVID-19. The specimen was peripheral blood. As DNA, the CDR3 is TGTGCCAGCAGTTCGGGGACAGAGAGGCTAAATGAGCAGTTCTTC. It yields the protein CASSSGTERLNEQFF.